The 25 T cell receptor beta chains below come from one sample, sequenced in a study of technical replicates of blood from a few donors. Clones were sequenced by immunoSEQ multiplex PCR, and TCRdb holds only the in-frame ones, with some missing. The sample lists fewer than 80,000 clones, about 86% occurring once. The material sequenced was PBMCs. The receptors shown here come from a human donor in good health. Some clones in this sample may be carry-over from other donors' samples.

A few counts support this clone. The chain recombines TRBV5-1 with TRBJ2-2; 13 nucleotides line up with TRBD2. CDR3 length equals 16 residues. Germline trimming cut 9 bases from V and 6 bases from J; bases unmatched to any gene: 11. Germline lookup yields CDR1 SGHRS and CDR2 YFSETQ. The CDR3 nucleotides are TGCGCCACCAGAGGACTAGCGGGAGCGTCTTCCGGGGAGCTGTTTTTT. Its protein product is CATRGLAGASSGELFF.

This clone was detected once. The genes are TRBV2 and TRBJ2-1; maybe TRBD2 (7 bases). Looked up from germline, CDR1 is SNHLY and CDR2 is FYNNEI. The V end lost 3 bases, the J end lost 2 bases, and 11 bases lay between the germline ends. The CDR3 spans 15 residues. CDR3 sequence: CASSDVGGPYNEQFF. CDR3 sequence (DNA): TGTGCCAGCAGTGATGTGGGGGGGCCCTACAATGAGCAGTTCTTC.

This chain connects TRBV6-1 to TRBJ1-6, with 10 bases lining up with TRBD1. Losses at the gene ends were 8 bases for V and 7 bases for J; bases not matched to a gene: 5. The CDR3 is 14 residues long. CDR1 MNHNS and CDR2 SASEGT come from the germline V gene. The CDR3 region has the DNA TGTGCCAGCGGTTGGACAGGGGGGAATTCACCCCTCCACTTT. It codes for CASGWTGGNSPLHF.

The rearrangement links TRBV7-9 to TRBJ2-3; possible D gene TRBD2, 7 bases. CDR3 length equals 16 residues. With 3 bases removed from V and 2 bases from J, the gap between germline ends came to 15 bases. From germline, CDR1 is SEHNR and CDR2 FQNEAQ (reference sequence). The CDR3 DNA sequence: TGTGCCAGCAGCTTGGCTACGGGGGGCTCCACAGATACGCAGTATTTT. This encodes CASSLATGGSTDTQYF.

The J gene is TRBJ2-1, the V gene TRBV7-9, with D possibly TRBD2 on 6 matching bases. Per germline, CDR1 SEHNR and CDR2 FQNEAQ (reference sequence). The CDR3 consists of 15 residues. V lost 5 bases and J lost 0, with 11 bases in between. The CDR3 bases are TGTGCCAGCAGCCAGCGGGTGAGCTCCTACAATGAGCAGTTCTTC. It is translated as CASSQRVSSYNEQFF. Full variable domain (missing parts from reference TRBV7-9 and TRBJ2-1): DTGVSQNPRHKITKRGQNVTFRCDPISEHNRLYWYRQTLGQGPEFLTYFQNEAQLEKSRLLSDRFSAERPKGSFSTLEIQRTEQGDSAMYLCASSQRVSSYNEQFFGPGTRLTVL.

The gene calls are TRBV7-2 and TRBJ2-5, with 9 nucleotides matching TRBD1. The V and J ends lost 2 bases and 5 bases, in that order; junction bases with no gene match: 3. Germline CDR1 reads SGHTA; CDR2 reads FQGNSA. The CDR3 is 14 amino acids. The CDR3 loop is CASSLHRGHETQYF. CDR3 DNA: TGTGCCAGCAGCTTACACAGGGGGCATGAGACCCAGTACTTC.

The V gene is TRBV18, the J gene TRBJ2-7, with 7 bases lining up with TRBD1. The V gene's germline CDR1 is KGHSH and CDR2 LQKENI. The CDR3 contains 15 residues. V lost 5 bases, J lost 6 bases, and 13 bases stayed unmatched. The CDR3 loop is CASSVTGTDNLEQYF. CDR3 coding DNA: TGTGCCAGCTCAGTCACCGGGACAGACAATCTCGAGCAGTACTTC.

This sequence joins TRBV5-1 and TRBJ1-2; no definite D call. Trimming removed 1 base from V and 0 bases from J, with 7 bases in between. The length of the CDR3 is 14 residues. Germline lookup yields CDR1 SGHRS and CDR2 YFSETQ. The CDR3 sequence is CASSLTTSNYGYTF. The CDR3 DNA reads as TGCGCCAGCAGCTTGACGACTTCTAACTATGGCTACACCTTC.

The V gene is TRBV13, the J gene TRBJ1-2; tentatively, D is TRBD1 (6 bases). V shed 0 bases and J shed 4 bases, with 12 bases lying between them. Germline V CDR1 and CDR2: PRHDT, FYEKMQ (reference sequence). This CDR3 has 15 amino acids. The CDR3 loop is CASSLGGRGSYGYTF. The DNA for the CDR3 is TGTGCCAGCAGCTTAGGCGGCAGGGGATCCTATGGCTACACCTTC.

This clone was counted a few times. This CDR3 is CSVLASNEQFF. The CDR3 coding sequence is TGCAGTGTCCTAGCTTCCAATGAGCAGTTCTTC. V and J are TRBV20-1 and TRBJ2-1; TRBD2 might be the D (5 bases). The CDR3 is 11 amino acids. CDR1 DFQATT and CDR2 SNEGSKA come from the germline V gene (reference sequence). V lost 7 bases and J 6 bases, leaving 10 bases between the germline ends.

CDR3 loop: CASTEVGGRTDTQYF. As DNA, the CDR3 is TGTGCCAGCACCGAAGTGGGGGGTAGAACAGATACGCAGTATTTT. V is TRBV9 and J is TRBJ2-3; tentative D call: TRBD2 (6 bases). The CDR3 has 15 residues. V was cut by 6 bases and J by 3 bases, with 17 bases left in between. Germline CDR1 reads SGDLS; CDR2 reads YYNGEE.

V is TRBV2 and J is TRBJ1-4, with D unresolved. This CDR3 region has 16 residues. Between the trimmed V and J ends, which lost 1 base and 8 bases, there was a span of 17 bases. Looked up from germline, CDR1 is SNHLY and CDR2 is FYNNEI. The CDR3 is CASSEGSRGLGEKLFF. The DNA for the CDR3 is TGTGCCAGCAGTGAAGGATCCCGGGGTTTAGGAGAAAAACTGTTTTTT.

This chain joins TRBV28 and TRBJ1-1; 7 positions agree with TRBD1. The germline gives CDR1 MDHEN, CDR2 SYDVKM. The ends lost 7 bases at V and 8 bases at J; junction bases unmatched: 10. There are 13 residues in the CDR3. The DNA of the CDR3 is TGTGCCAGCAACACCCGCGCGGACAGGGAAGCTTTCTTT. The encoded protein is CASNTRADREAFF.

The chain links TRBV7-8 to TRBJ2-4; D perhaps matches TRBD1 (6 bases). Germline V gene sequence: CDR1 SGHVS, CDR2 FQNEAQ. There are 19 residues in the CDR3. Trimming cost V 4 bases and J 6 bases, with 28 bases left between them. The CDR3 sequence is CASSSPVLDRVVLGNIQYF. Here the CDR3 DNA reads TGTGCCAGCAGCTCGCCGGTATTGGACAGAGTGGTTCTCGGAAACATTCAGTACTTC.

J is TRBJ2-1 and V is TRBV7-3, with 12 bases aligning to TRBD2. The V and J ends lost 2 bases and 7 bases, in that order; junction bases with no gene match: 3. The CDR3 extends over 15 amino acids. The germline V gene encodes CDR1 SGHTA and CDR2 FQGTGA. The CDR3 DNA is TGTGCCAGCAGCTTAGGACTAGCGGGAATGAATGAGCAGTTCTTC. It specifies CASSLGLAGMNEQFF. Together with reference TRBV7-3 and TRBJ2-1, the CDR3 gives the full variable domain: GAGVSQTPSNKVTEKGKYVELRCDPISGHTALYWYRQSLGQGPEFLIYFQGTGAADDSGLPNDRFFAVRPEGSVSTLKIQRTERGDSAVYLCASSLGLAGMNEQFFGPGTRLTVL.

The V and J genes are TRBV2 and TRBJ2-5, with 11 bases fitting TRBD1. V lost 5 bases, J lost 5 bases, and 7 bases stayed unmatched. The germline V gene has CDR1 SNHLY and CDR2 FYNNEI. CDR3 length: 15 residues. Here the CDR3 reads CASSPTDRGLETQYF. The DNA of the CDR3 is TGTGCCAGCAGTCCGACGGACAGGGGGCTGGAGACCCAGTACTTC.

The gene calls are TRBV7-9 and TRBJ2-3; a weak D match, TRBD2 (5 bases). CDR1 and CDR2 (germline): SEHNR, FQNEAQ (reference sequence). This CDR3 region has 17 residues. Trimming took 6 bases from V and 1 from J, leaving 20 bases between them. CDR3 coding DNA: TGTGCCAGCAGGCGGGCCGCGCCAGCGTTTGGCACAGATACGCAGTATTTT. It is translated as CASRRAAPAFGTDTQYF.

This chain links TRBV7-2 with TRBJ1-5; 9 nucleotides line up with TRBD1. Germline V gene sequence: CDR1 SGHTA, CDR2 FQGNSA. The CDR3 contains 13 residues. V lost 5 bases and J lost 8; bases outside the gene matches: 4. The CDR3 DNA sequence: TGTGCCAGCAGCCGGGGACAGGGCGAGCCCCAGCATTTT. It specifies CASSRGQGEPQHF.

The V call is TRBV5-4, the J call TRBJ2-2; TRBD1 agrees at 8 bases. CDR1 is SGHNT and CDR2 is YYREEE in the germline V gene (reference sequence). The CDR3 sequence is 13 residues long. Germline trimming cut 4 bases from V and 8 bases from J; bases unmatched to any gene: 4. CDR3 DNA: TGTGCCAGCAGCCGACAGGGGACGGGGGAGCTGTTTTTT. Translating gives CASSRQGTGELFF.

The J gene is TRBJ2-7, the V gene TRBV2, with 11 bases lining up with TRBD2. Germline CDR1 SNHLY, CDR2 FYNNEI. This CDR3 is 15 amino acids long. V lost 6 bases, J lost 2 bases, and 6 bases stayed unmatched. The CDR3 reads CASRLGTSGTYEQYF. DNA of the CDR3: TGTGCCAGCAGACTCGGGACTAGCGGAACCTACGAGCAGTACTTC.

V is TRBV11-1 and J is TRBJ2-3; maybe TRBD1 (6 bases). The CDR3 is 14 amino acids. The ends were cut back, 1 base at V and 4 bases at J, with 9 bases in the middle. The germline gives CDR1 SGHAT, CDR2 FQDESV (reference sequence). CDR3 bases: TGTGCCAGCAGCTTAGGAGGGGGTTCAGATACGCAGTATTTT. It encodes CASSLGGGSDTQYF.

The V call is TRBV20-1, the J call TRBJ1-1; D is unclear. Germline CDR1 and CDR2: DFQATT and SNEGSKA (reference sequence). The V end lost 6 bases, the J end lost 3 bases, and 8 bases lay between the germline ends. The CDR3 consists of 11 residues. The CDR3 sequence: CSADSYTEAFF. The DNA for the CDR3 is TGCAGTGCGGACTCCTACACTGAAGCTTTCTTT.

The chain joins TRBV4-3 to TRBJ2-1; D perhaps matches TRBD2 (5 bases). V was clipped by 3 bases and J by 4 bases, with 13 bases between them. The CDR3 is 15 residues long. Germline V gene data show CDR1 as LGHNA and CDR2 as YSLEER. The CDR3 sequence: CASSHHRDKYNEQFF. CDR3 DNA sequence: TGCGCCAGCAGCCACCACCGGGATAAGTACAATGAGCAGTTCTTC.

This rearrangement joins TRBV6-1 to TRBJ2-7, with TRBD1 as a possible D gene (6 bases). The germline V gene has CDR1 MNHNS and CDR2 SASEGT. The CDR3 length is 13 residues. The ends were cut back, 6 bases at V and 3 bases at J, with 12 bases in the middle. The CDR3 DNA follows: TGTGCCAGCAGCCTACAGGGAATCTACGAGCAGTACTTC. It is translated as CASSLQGIYEQYF.

The CDR3 is CASSPWTSGGAIEQYF. The CDR3 nucleotides are TGTGCCAGCAGCCCCTGGACTAGCGGGGGGGCAATAGAGCAGTACTTC. V is TRBV7-2 and J is TRBJ2-7, with 15 bases identical to TRBD2. CDR1 SGHTA and CDR2 FQGNSA come from the germline V gene. The CDR3 runs to 16 residues. Trimming removed 5 bases from V and 7 bases from J; junction bases left unmatched: 9.